Following are 18 T cell receptor beta chains from one sample sequenced in a study of T-cell reconstitution after alpha-beta-depleted transplantation in children. TCRbeta library construction was performed incorporating unique molecular identifiers. TCRdb passed the PCR reads through MiXCR, listing each CDR3 protein once. The data hold under 250,000 distinct CDR3 sequences, with 6.6% observed a single time. The sample in question was PBMCs, obtained before TCRalphabeta/CD19-depleted stem cell transplant. The receptors were gathered from a boy under 10 years old with acute lymphoblastic leukemia, due to receive a stem cell transplant.

This clonotype was picked up many times. The chain is built from TRBV7-9 and TRBJ1-1; D is unclear. This CDR3 contains 12 residues. Germline V lookup: CDR1 SEHNR, CDR2 FQNEAQ (reference sequence). Trimming pared 1 base from V and 6 bases from J, leaving 6 bases between. The CDR3 DNA is TGTGCCAGCAGCTTAGAACACCCTGAAGCTTTCTTT. This encodes CASSLEHPEAFF. Looking up the rest from reference TRBV7-9 and TRBJ1-1 gives the full variable domain: DTGVSQNPRHKITKRGQNVTFRCDPISEHNRLYWYRQTLGQGPEFLTYFQNEAQLEKSRLLSDRFSAERPKGSFSTLEIQRTEQGDSAMYLCASSLEHPEAFFGQGTRLTVV.

Ten or more counts support this clonotype. This chain uses TRBV12-3 or TRBV12-4 with TRBJ1-1; D is uncertain. The CDR3 extends over 11 amino acids. V gave up 7 bases and J gave up 3 bases, with 6 bases separating them. The CDR3 DNA reads TGTGCCAGCACCAAGGACACTGAAGCTTTCTTT. Translation gives CASTKDTEAFF.

This clonotype was seen repeatedly, ten times or more. This chain links TRBV20-1 with TRBJ2-7; possibly TRBD2 for D (7 bases). The CDR3 has 15 residues. The germline V gene has CDR1 DFQATT and CDR2 SNEGSKA (reference sequence). Trimming left V 5 bases short and J 3 bases short, with 20 bases between. The chain's CDR3 is CSASPSGGAFYEQYF. The CDR3 bases are TGCAGTGCTTCTCCATCGGGGGGCGCCTTCTACGAGCAGTACTTC.

This clonotype was detected many times. V is TRBV20-1 and J is TRBJ2-3; no reliable D call. V was cut by 0 bases and J by 3 bases, with 10 bases left in between. The CDR3 totals 14 residues. Germline V gene lookup returns CDR1 DFQATT and CDR2 SNEGSKA (reference sequence). Written as DNA, the CDR3 is TGCAGTGCTAGAGATCCCCGGTCTACAGATACGCAGTATTTT. This sequence encodes CSARDPRSTDTQYF.

This clonotype has more than one count but fewer than ten. The chain uses TRBV30 and TRBJ2-7, with 8 bases fitting TRBD1. The germline V gene encodes CDR1 GTSNPN and CDR2 SVGIG (reference sequence). There are 14 residues in the CDR3. The trim removed 1 base at V and 1 base at J, leaving 3 bases unmatched. For the CDR3, the DNA is TGTGCCTGGAGTGCCACAGGGGGTTCCTACGAGCAGTACTTC. Amino acids: CAWSATGGSYEQYF.

The table lists this clonotype with many counts. The genes are TRBV5-1 and TRBJ2-1; D gene ambiguous. V lost 0 bases to trimming and J lost 8 bases, with 6 bases between them. CDR1 is SGHRS, CDR2 YFSETQ, per germline. The CDR3 consists of 12 residues. As DNA, the CDR3 is TGCGCCAGCAGCTTGGCCCTCGATGAGCAGTTCTTC. This codes for CASSLALDEQFF.

Many counts were recorded for this clonotype. The J gene is TRBJ2-7, the V gene TRBV7-2; D remains unclear. V was trimmed by 1 base and J by 6 bases, leaving 7 bases between them. Germline-derived CDR1 and CDR2 are SGHTA and FQGNSA. This CDR3 is built from 12 residues. In nucleotides, the CDR3 is TGTGCCAGCAGCTTAGGGGTTGTCGAGCAGTACTTC. Protein: CASSLGVVEQYF.

In its sample, this clonotype was seen many times. V usage is TRBV11-2 and J usage is TRBJ2-7; 7 bases are shared with TRBD1. V lost 5 bases, J lost 3 bases, and 10 bases stayed unmatched. Germline V gives CDR1 SGHAT, CDR2 FQNNGV. This CDR3 has 15 residues. CDR3 sequence (DNA): TGTGCCAGCAGCCTCGCCGGGACAGAGTACTACGAGCAGTACTTC. Its protein product is CASSLAGTEYYEQYF.

This clonotype has just a few counts. The chain combines TRBV15 with TRBJ2-7, with 9 bases identical to TRBD2. Losses at the gene ends were 3 bases for V and 5 bases for J; bases not matched to a gene: 8. Per the germline V gene, CDR1 is LNHNV and CDR2 is YYDKDF (reference sequence). There are 15 residues in the CDR3. The DNA of the CDR3 is TGTGCCACCAGCAGCCTGCGGGGGGGCCACGACGAGCAGTACTTC. Translating it yields CATSSLRGGHDEQYF.

This rearrangement joins TRBV7-8 to TRBJ1-2; D perhaps matches TRBD1 (6 bases). In germline, CDR1 is SGHVS, CDR2 FQNEAQ. V shed 6 bases and J shed 8 bases, with 22 bases lying between them. This CDR3 is 15 amino acids long. CDR3 DNA: TGTGCCAGCAGTCGGGACACAATTCTCCCCCGGGGCTACACCTTC. Encoded protein: CASSRDTILPRGYTF.

This clonotype was seen at least ten times. The gene calls are TRBV20-1 and TRBJ2-1; TRBD2 might be the D (6 bases). CDR3 size: 12 residues. V lost 7 bases, J lost 6 bases, and 13 bases lay in between. Germline V gene sequence: CDR1 DFQATT, CDR2 SNEGSKA (reference sequence). The CDR3 region has the DNA TGCAGTGTTGAGATGCGGGGCAATGAGCAGTTCTTC. This sequence encodes CSVEMRGNEQFF.

This clonotype was observed at least ten times. The chain joins TRBV28 to TRBJ1-5; D remains unclear. This CDR3 is built from 16 residues. The V gene's germline CDR1 is MDHEN and CDR2 SYDVKM. V was cut by 3 bases and J by 1 base, with 13 bases left in between. CDR3 region: CASSFPAFNSNQPQHF. For the CDR3, the DNA is TGTGCCAGCAGTTTCCCGGCCTTTAACAGCAATCAGCCCCAGCATTTT.

The sample holds many counts of this clonotype. The rearrangement links TRBV10-3 to TRBJ2-7; a possible D gene is TRBD1 (5 bases). Trimming cost V 10 bases and J 3 bases, with 13 bases left between them. The V gene's germline CDR1 is ENHRY and CDR2 SYGVKD. The CDR3 contains 12 residues. CDR3 coding DNA: TGTGCCACCTGGGCAGGGTACTACGAGCAGTACTTC. Protein: CATWAGYYEQYF.

This clonotype has only a few counts. The chain recombines TRBV12-3 or TRBV12-4 with TRBJ2-5; 8 positions match TRBD2. The CDR3 loop spans 14 amino acids. V lost 3 bases, J lost 5 bases, and 5 bases stayed unmatched. CDR3 sequence: CASSFTGGEETQYF. As DNA, the CDR3 is TGTGCCAGCAGTTTCACGGGAGGGGAGGAGACCCAGTACTTC.

This clonotype came up many times. The chain couples TRBV27 to TRBJ2-1; D perhaps matches TRBD2 (6 bases). The germline V gene encodes CDR1 MNHEY and CDR2 SMNVEV (reference sequence). Trimming stripped 7 bases from V and 7 bases from J, with 11 bases between. CDR3 length equals 12 residues. In nucleotides, the CDR3 is TGTGCCAGCACCGGTGGGGGGAATGAGCAGTTCTTC. It specifies CASTGGGNEQFF.

In its sample, this clonotype was seen many times. The chain uses TRBV5-1 and TRBJ2-6; either TRBD1 or TRBD2 may supply D (5 bases each). CDR3 length equals 14 residues. V was clipped by 5 bases and J by 2 bases, with 8 bases between them. Germline loops: CDR1 SGHRS, CDR2 YFSETQ. This chain's CDR3 is CASRRGAGANVLTF. Here the CDR3 DNA reads TGCGCCAGCAGACGAGGGGCTGGGGCCAACGTCCTGACTTTC.

This clonotype occurred many times. This chain joins TRBV7-2 and TRBJ2-5; D might be TRBD1 or TRBD2, each matching 6 bases. Germline CDR1 reads SGHTA; CDR2 reads FQGNSA. This CDR3 is 17 amino acids long. Trimming pared 1 base from V and 1 base from J, leaving 16 bases between. Here the CDR3 reads CASSLVGGGLIQETQYF. CDR3 bases: TGTGCCAGCAGCTTAGTAGGAGGGGGATTGATCCAAGAGACCCAGTACTTC.

Ten or more counts support this clonotype. This sequence joins TRBV20-1 and TRBJ1-2; D is perhaps TRBD1 (5 bases). Germline V gene data show CDR1 as DFQATT and CDR2 as SNEGSKA (reference sequence). This CDR3 is built from 11 residues. CDR3: CRGPPAYGYTF. CDR3 bases: TGCAGGGGGCCCCCTGCCTATGGCTACACCTTC.